A selection of T cell receptor beta chains follows, all from one sample in a study of T cell changes during pregnancy in multiple sclerosis. This table comes from immunoSEQ multiplex PCR, and its TCRdb copy is limited to in-frame clones, with some not included. The sample records just over 30,000 clones, roughly 87% being singletons. Sequencing used CD8+ T cells from peripheral blood mononuclear cells, obtained in the first trimester of pregnancy. The receptors come from a female donor with multiple sclerosis, enrolled in a pregnancy study. Both conserved end residues are part of each CDR3. Fields, in order: D gene, J gene, V gene, CDR3 DNA, CDR3 protein. D genes are given only for firm matches.

D: NA; J: TRBJ2-1; V: TRBV7-8; DNA: TGTGCCAGCAGCCCCGAAACGCAGGTCGATGAGCAGTTCTTC; CDR3: CASSPETQVDEQFF
D: TRBD1; J: TRBJ2-2; V: TRBV2; DNA: TGTGCCAGCTGGGACAGGGAGATTACCGGGGAGCTGTTTTTT; CDR3: CASWDREITGELFF
D: NA; J: TRBJ2-1; V: TRBV9; DNA: TGTGCCAGCAGCGTAGGAGGAGGGGGCGAGTACAATGAGCAGTTCTTC; CDR3: CASSVGGGGEYNEQFF
D: TRBD1; J: TRBJ2-7; V: TRBV7-9; DNA: TGTGCCAGCAGCTTTACAGGGGTGGAAGAGCAGTACTTC; CDR3: CASSFTGVEEQYF
D: NA; J: TRBJ2-1; V: TRBV6-5; DNA: TGTGCCAGCAGTTACGATGGGAGCTCCTACAATGAGCAGTTCTTC; CDR3: CASSYDGSSYNEQFF
D: NA; J: TRBJ2-3; V: TRBV7-9; DNA: TGTGCCAGCAGCTTTACCCTAGCCGCAGATACGCAGTATTTT; CDR3: CASSFTLAADTQYF
D: NA; J: TRBJ2-2; V: TRBV7-6; DNA: TGTGCCAGCAGCTTAGCGCTGGGGGCAGGGGACACCGGGGAGCTGTTTTTT; CDR3: CASSLALGAGDTGELFF
D: NA; J: TRBJ2-7; V: TRBV14; DNA: TGTGCCAGCAGTCTATCCTACGAGCAGTACTTC; CDR3: CASSLSYEQYF
D: TRBD1; J: TRBJ2-5; V: TRBV7-6; DNA: TGTGCCAGCAGCTCGGGACAGGGGGGAAGAGAGACCCAGTACTTC; CDR3: CASSSGQGGRETQYF
D: NA; J: TRBJ2-1; V: TRBV29-1; DNA: TGCAGCGTTGAAGATCTTCGACAGTTCAATGAGCAGTTCTTC; CDR3: CSVEDLRQFNEQFF
D: NA; J: TRBJ1-1; V: TRBV30; DNA: TGTGCCTGGAGCCTGCCGGCGGCAGGGCCGGACACTGAAGCTTTCTTT; CDR3: CAWSLPAAGPDTEAFF
D: TRBD1; J: TRBJ2-7; V: TRBV6-5; DNA: TGTGCCAGCAGTTACGAGGGACAGAAAACCTACGAGCAGTACTTC; CDR3: CASSYEGQKTYEQYF
D: NA; J: TRBJ1-1; V: TRBV15; DNA: TGTGCCACCAGCAGAGTAGGGGCGCTTCAACCTTTGTATGCTGAAGCTTTCTTT; CDR3: CATSRVGALQPLYAEAFF
D: TRBD2; J: TRBJ2-3; V: TRBV27; DNA: TGTGCCAGCAGTTTCAGACTAGCGGTTAGCACCACAGATACGCAGTATTTT; CDR3: CASSFRLAVSTTDTQYF
D: NA; J: TRBJ2-7; V: TRBV6-6; DNA: TGTGCCAGCAACTTAAGGGGGGGCCACGAGCAGTACTTC; CDR3: CASNLRGGHEQYF